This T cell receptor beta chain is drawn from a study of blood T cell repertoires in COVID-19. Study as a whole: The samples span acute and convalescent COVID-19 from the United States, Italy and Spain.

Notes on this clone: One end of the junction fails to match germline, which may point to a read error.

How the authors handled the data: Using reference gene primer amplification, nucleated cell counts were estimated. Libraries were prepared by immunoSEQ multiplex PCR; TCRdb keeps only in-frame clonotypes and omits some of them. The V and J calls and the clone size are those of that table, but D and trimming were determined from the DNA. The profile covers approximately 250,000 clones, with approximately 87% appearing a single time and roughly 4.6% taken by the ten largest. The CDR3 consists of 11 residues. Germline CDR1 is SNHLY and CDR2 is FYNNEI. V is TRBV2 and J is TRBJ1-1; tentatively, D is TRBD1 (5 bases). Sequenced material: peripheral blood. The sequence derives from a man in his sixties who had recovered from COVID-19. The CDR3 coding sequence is TGCGGGGGTAGGGCTGGCACTGAAGCTTTCTTT. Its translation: CGGRAGTEAFF. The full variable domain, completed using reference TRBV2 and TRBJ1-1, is EPEVTQTPSHQVTQMGQEVILRCVPISNHLYFYWYRQILGQKVEFLVSFYNNEISEKSEIFDDQFSVERPDGSNFTLKIRSTKLEDSAMYFCGGRAGTEAFFGQGTRLTVV.